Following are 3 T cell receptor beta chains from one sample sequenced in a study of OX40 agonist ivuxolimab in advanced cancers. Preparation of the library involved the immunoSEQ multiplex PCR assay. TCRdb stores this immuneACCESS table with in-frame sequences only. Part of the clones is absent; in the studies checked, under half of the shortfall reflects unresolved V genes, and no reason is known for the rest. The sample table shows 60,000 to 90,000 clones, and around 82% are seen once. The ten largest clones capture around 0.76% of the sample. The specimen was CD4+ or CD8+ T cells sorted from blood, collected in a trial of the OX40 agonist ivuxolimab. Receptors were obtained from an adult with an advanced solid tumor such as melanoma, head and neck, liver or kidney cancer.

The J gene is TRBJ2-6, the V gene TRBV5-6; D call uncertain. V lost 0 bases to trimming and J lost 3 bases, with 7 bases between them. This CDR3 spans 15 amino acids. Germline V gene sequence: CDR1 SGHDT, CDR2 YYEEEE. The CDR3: CASSLASGGANVLTF. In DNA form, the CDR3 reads TGTGCCAGCAGCTTGGCCAGTGGTGGGGCCAACGTCCTGACTTTC. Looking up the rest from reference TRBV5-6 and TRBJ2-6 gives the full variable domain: DAGVTQSPTHLIKTRGQQVTLRCSPKSGHDTVSWYQQALGQGPQFIFQYYEEEERQRGNFPDRFSGHQFPNYSSELNVNALLLGDSALYLCASSLASGGANVLTFGAGSRLTVL.

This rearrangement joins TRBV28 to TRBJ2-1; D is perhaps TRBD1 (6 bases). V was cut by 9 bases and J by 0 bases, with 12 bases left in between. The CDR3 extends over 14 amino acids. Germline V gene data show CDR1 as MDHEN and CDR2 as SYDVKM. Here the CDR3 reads CASKWDNSYNEQFF. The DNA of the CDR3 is TGTGCCAGTAAGTGGGACAACTCCTACAATGAGCAGTTCTTC.

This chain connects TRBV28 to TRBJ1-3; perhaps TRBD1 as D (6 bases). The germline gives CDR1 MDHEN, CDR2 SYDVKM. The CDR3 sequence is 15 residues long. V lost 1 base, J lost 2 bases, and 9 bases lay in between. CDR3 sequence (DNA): TGTGCCAGCAGTTTATCAGGGGCAGCTGGAAACACCATATATTTT. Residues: CASSLSGAAGNTIYF.